These 20 T cell receptor beta chains originate from one sample sequenced in a study of PD-L1 blockade in urothelial cancer. The time point: peripheral blood 6 weeks after treatment start. Profiled with immunoSEQ multiplex PCR; TCRdb holds only in-frame clones, not every one. The sample lists about 120,000 clones; 91% were seen once. The material was PBMCs, obtained around atezolizumab (anti-PD-L1) treatment. These receptors were collected from a man in his 60s with urothelial cancer.

This chain connects TRBV4-1 to TRBJ1-1; possibly TRBD1 for D (6 bases). Germline V gene sequence: CDR1 MGHRA, CDR2 YSYEKL. The CDR3 totals 15 residues. Trimming removed 3 bases from V and 4 bases from J, with 15 bases in between. CDR3 coding DNA: TGCGCCAGCAGCCAGGCGGGTGGGGGGGCCACTGAAGCTTTCTTT. Protein: CASSQAGGGATEAFF.

For the CDR3, the DNA is TGTGCCAGCAGCTTAGACAGTTCTAACTATGGCTACACCTTC. This translates into CASSLDSSNYGYTF. This rearrangement joins TRBV5-6 to TRBJ1-2; a possible D gene is TRBD1 (5 bases). The V end lost 2 bases, the J end lost 0 bases, and 8 bases lay between the germline ends. Germline V gene lookup returns CDR1 SGHDT and CDR2 YYEEEE. CDR3 length: 14 residues.

The chain links TRBV19 to TRBJ1-6; TRBD1 agrees at 8 bases. In germline, CDR1 is LNHDA, CDR2 SQIVND (reference sequence). V shed 7 bases, J shed 9 bases, and the junction held 8 bases outside the gene matches. This CDR3 region has 14 residues. CDR3 in amino acids: CASTTDRVGSPLHF. CDR3 sequence (DNA): TGTGCCAGTACCACGGACAGGGTTGGTTCACCCCTCCACTTT.

The gene calls are TRBV9 and TRBJ2-1; 7 bases are shared with TRBD2. The CDR3 loop spans 13 amino acids. Germline V gene lookup returns CDR1 SGDLS and CDR2 YYNGEE. Trimming removed 0 bases from V and 7 bases from J; junction bases left unmatched: 1. The CDR3 loop reads CASSVGTRNEQFF. The CDR3 DNA reads as TGTGCCAGCAGCGTAGGGACTAGGAATGAGCAGTTCTTC.

This rearrangement joins TRBV19 to TRBJ2-3; 8 bases are a match to TRBD1. The germline gives CDR1 LNHDA, CDR2 SQIVND (reference sequence). CDR3 size: 14 residues. With V trimmed by 7 bases and J by 3 bases, 6 bases remained unmatched. The CDR3 sequence is CASTTGQGTDTQYF. DNA for the CDR3: TGTGCCAGTACCACAGGACAGGGAACAGATACGCAGTATTTT.

The rearrangement joins TRBV6-5 to TRBJ1-2, with TRBD1 matching over 7 bases. The V and J ends lost 6 bases and 2 bases, in that order; junction bases with no gene match: 6. Germline loops: CDR1 MNHEY, CDR2 SVGAGI. CDR3 length: 14 residues. The DNA of the CDR3 is TGTGCCAGCAGCTCGGGACAGAGAAACTATGGCTACACCTTC. Its protein product is CASSSGQRNYGYTF.

This chain uses TRBV28 with TRBJ1-2; D is possibly TRBD1 (6 bases). Germline lookup yields CDR1 MDHEN and CDR2 SYDVKM. Trimming removed 3 bases from V and 4 bases from J, with 15 bases in between. The CDR3 extends over 15 amino acids. The CDR3 loop reads CASSFLLGQTYGYTF. For the CDR3, the DNA is TGTGCCAGCAGTTTCCTCCTTGGACAGACCTATGGCTACACCTTC.

The J gene is TRBJ2-1, the V gene TRBV19, with TRBD2 matching over 11 bases. CDR1 is LNHDA, CDR2 SQIVND, per germline (reference sequence). Trimming took 5 bases from V and 6 from J; bases not matched to a gene: 6. The CDR3 has 15 amino acids. CDR3 in amino acids: CASSPSGRFGNEQFF. CDR3 bases: TGTGCCAGTAGTCCTAGCGGGAGGTTTGGCAATGAGCAGTTCTTC. Drawing the rest from reference TRBV19 and TRBJ2-1, the complete variable domain is DGGITQSPKYLFRKEGQNVTLSCEQNLNHDAMYWYRQDPGQGLRLIYYSQIVNDFQKGDIAEGYSVSREKKESFPLTVTSAQKNPTAFYLCASSPSGRFGNEQFFGPGTRLTVL.

The V call is TRBV28, the J call TRBJ1-2; weak D call: TRBD1 (5 bases). The V end was cut by 2 bases, the J end by 5 bases, with 6 bases between. The CDR3 totals 12 residues. Germline V gives CDR1 MDHEN, CDR2 SYDVKM. As DNA, the CDR3 is TGTGCCAGCAGTTTACCAGGGTATGGCTACACCTTC. It yields the protein CASSLPGYGYTF.

V and J are TRBV5-4 and TRBJ2-7; possible D gene TRBD2, 6 bases. Germline values: CDR1 SGHNT, CDR2 YYREEE (reference sequence). The V gene lost 0 bases and the J gene lost 4 bases, with 14 bases spanning the gap. The CDR3 is made up of 15 amino acids. The CDR3 DNA is TGTGCCAGCAGCTTGGAGATCGGACGGGAGTACGAGCAGTACTTC. Translation gives CASSLEIGREYEQYF. Combining the CDR3 with reference TRBV5-4 and TRBJ2-7 gives the whole variable domain ETGVTQSPTHLIKTRGQQVTLRCSSQSGHNTVSWYQQALGQGPQFIFQYYREEENGRGNFPPRFSGLQFPNYSSELNVNALELDDSALYLCASSLEIGREYEQYFGPGTRLTVT.

The rearrangement links TRBV19 to TRBJ2-2; 11 positions agree with TRBD2. Germline V gives CDR1 LNHDA, CDR2 SQIVND (reference sequence). CDR3 size: 16 residues. With 4 bases clipped from V and 5 bases from J, the junction kept 6 bases outside the gene matches. CDR3 bases: TGTGCCAGTAGTAAACTAGCGGGGGAGGGAACCGGGGAGCTGTTTTTT. Translating gives CASSKLAGEGTGELFF.

The CDR3 reads CASSVDRPGANVLTF. CDR3 DNA sequence: TGTGCCAGCAGCGTCGACAGACCAGGGGCCAACGTCCTGACTTTC. The V call is TRBV5-4, the J call TRBJ2-6, with a weak D call TRBD1 (5 bases). The CDR3 is 15 residues long. The germline V and J ends were trimmed by 4 bases and 4 bases, with 12 bases remaining between them. Germline loops: CDR1 SGHNT, CDR2 YYREEE (reference sequence).

V usage is TRBV5-1 and J usage is TRBJ2-5; 12 bases line up with TRBD2. Germline CDR1 and CDR2: SGHRS and YFSETQ. V dropped 0 bases and J dropped 1; count of bases not matched to a gene: 1. The CDR3 sequence is 16 residues long. CDR3 in DNA: TGCGCCAGCAGCTTGGGGACTAGCGGGATCCAAGAGACCCAGTACTTC. This encodes CASSLGTSGIQETQYF.

The J gene is TRBJ2-1, the V gene TRBV19, with 7 bases fitting TRBD2. Germline CDR1 is LNHDA and CDR2 is SQIVND (reference sequence). The V and J ends lost 6 bases and 4 bases, in that order; junction bases with no gene match: 3. The CDR3 length is 13 residues. The CDR3 spells CASSGGNYNEQFF. CDR3 nucleotides: TGTGCCAGTAGCGGGGGGAATTACAATGAGCAGTTCTTC.

J is TRBJ2-2 and V is TRBV5-4; perhaps TRBD2 as D (5 bases). This CDR3 is built from 15 residues. V lost 1 base and J 4 bases, leaving 11 bases between the germline ends. Germline V gene sequence: CDR1 SGHNT, CDR2 YYREEE (reference sequence). The CDR3 loop reads CASSLYRGSTGELFF. The CDR3 DNA reads TGTGCCAGCAGCTTGTACCGAGGGTCCACCGGGGAGCTGTTTTTT.

The chain has TRBV10-3 and TRBJ2-3, with 10 bases fitting TRBD2. With V trimmed by 7 bases and J by 5 bases, 12 bases remained unmatched. This CDR3 contains 16 residues. The V gene's germline CDR1 is ENHRY and CDR2 SYGVKD. The CDR3 DNA is TGTGCCATCAAGGTTGCGAGCGGGGGGGCGGGAGATACGCAGTATTTT. Its translation is CAIKVASGGAGDTQYF.

This clone showed up just once. This chain connects TRBV25-1 to TRBJ2-3; possibly TRBD2 for D (6 bases). The CDR3 extends over 16 amino acids. Per germline, CDR1 MGHDK and CDR2 SYGVNS. V lost 8 bases and J 2 bases, leaving 20 bases between the germline ends. The CDR3, as DNA: TGTGCCAGCCGCTCGGGAGCTAGCGCTACCACAGATACGCAGTATTTT. Residues: CASRSGASATTDTQYF.

This clone turned up a few times. The DNA for the CDR3 is TGTGCCTGGAGTCGGGATACTGAAGCTTTCTTT. It is translated as CAWSRDTEAFF. The chain carries TRBV30 and TRBJ1-1; D remains unclear. The germline CDR1 and CDR2 sequences are GTSNPN and SVGIG (reference sequence). Trimming stripped 2 bases from V and 5 bases from J, with 6 bases between. The CDR3 totals 11 residues.

The genes are TRBV2 and TRBJ1-4, with TRBD1 as a possible D gene (6 bases). Trimming stripped 7 bases from V and 7 bases from J, with 16 bases between. Germline lookup yields CDR1 SNHLY and CDR2 FYNNEI. This CDR3 is 14 amino acids long. The CDR3 here is CASTRTAVGEKLFF. The DNA of the CDR3 is TGTGCCAGCACTCGGACAGCCGTAGGTGAAAAACTGTTTTTT.

The rearrangement links TRBV5-1 to TRBJ2-6, with D possibly being TRBD1 (5 bases). With 0 bases removed from V and 2 bases from J, the gap between germline ends came to 12 bases. From germline, CDR1 is SGHRS and CDR2 YFSETQ. This CDR3 comprises 17 residues. CDR3 sequence (DNA): TGCGCCAGCAGCTTGGTCCAGGGCGATACTGGGGCCAACGTCCTGACTTTC. It specifies CASSLVQGDTGANVLTF.